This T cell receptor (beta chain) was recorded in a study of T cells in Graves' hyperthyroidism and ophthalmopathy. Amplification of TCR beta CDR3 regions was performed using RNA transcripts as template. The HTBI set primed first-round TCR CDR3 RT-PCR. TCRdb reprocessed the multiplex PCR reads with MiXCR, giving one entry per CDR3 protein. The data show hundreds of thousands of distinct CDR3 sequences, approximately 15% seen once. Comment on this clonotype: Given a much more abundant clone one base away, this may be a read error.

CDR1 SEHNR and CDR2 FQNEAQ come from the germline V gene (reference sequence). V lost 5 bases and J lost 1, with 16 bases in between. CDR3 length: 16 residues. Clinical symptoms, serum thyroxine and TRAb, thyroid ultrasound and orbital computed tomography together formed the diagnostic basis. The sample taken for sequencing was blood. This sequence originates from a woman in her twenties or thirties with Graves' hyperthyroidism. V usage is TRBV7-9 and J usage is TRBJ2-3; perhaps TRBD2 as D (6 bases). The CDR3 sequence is CASSPSESLGTDTQYF. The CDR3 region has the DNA TGTGCCAGCAGCCCTAGCGAGAGCCTAGGCACAGATACGCAGTATTTT.